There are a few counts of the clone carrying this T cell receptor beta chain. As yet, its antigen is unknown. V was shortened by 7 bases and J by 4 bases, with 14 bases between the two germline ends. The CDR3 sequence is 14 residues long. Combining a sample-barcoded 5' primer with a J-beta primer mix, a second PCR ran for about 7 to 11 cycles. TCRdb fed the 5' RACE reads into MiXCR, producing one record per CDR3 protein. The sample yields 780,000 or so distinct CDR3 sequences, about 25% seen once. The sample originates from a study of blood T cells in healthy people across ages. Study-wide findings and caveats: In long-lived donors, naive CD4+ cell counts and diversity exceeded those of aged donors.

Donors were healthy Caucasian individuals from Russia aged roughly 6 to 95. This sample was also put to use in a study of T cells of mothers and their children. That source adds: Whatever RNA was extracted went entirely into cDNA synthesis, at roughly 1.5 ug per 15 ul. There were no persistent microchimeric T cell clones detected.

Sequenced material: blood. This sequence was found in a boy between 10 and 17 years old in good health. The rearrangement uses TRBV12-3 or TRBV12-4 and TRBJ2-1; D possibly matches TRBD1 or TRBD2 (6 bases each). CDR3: CASTPGAGYNEQFF. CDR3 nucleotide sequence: TGTGCCAGCACCCCGGGGGCGGGGTACAATGAGCAGTTCTTC.